This T cell receptor (beta chain) was recovered during a study of Ad26.COV2.S vaccination and SARS-CoV-2 variants. General study results and limits: Vaccinees displayed broader spike-specific TCR repertoires than placebo recipients. Vaccine recipients and placebo recipients showed similar non-spike TCR breadth.

Treatment here: 15 to 20 received Ad26.COV2.S at low or high dose, single or two shots; 5 received placebo; per-sample allocation not given. Vaccine and placebo recipients were sampled on day 63 after the first injection. As to this clone: Its antigen is not known.

The CDR3 loop spans 13 amino acids. CDR1 and CDR2 (germline): SGDLS, YYNGEE. V was clipped by 1 base and J by 8 bases, with 12 bases between them. The method was immunoSEQ multiplex PCR; TCRdb's version includes in-frame clones alone and lacks a portion of them. The table lists more than 400,000 clones, 90% of them singletons. The chain recombines TRBV9 with TRBJ1-1, with D perhaps matching TRBD1 (6 bases). This receptor was identified in a person between 18 and 59 years old who received the Ad26.COV2.S COVID-19 vaccine or a placebo. The sample in question was peripheral blood, obtained in a trial of Ad26.COV2.S vaccine versus placebo. CDR3 amino acids: CASSVLAGGEAFF. The CDR3 nucleotides are TGTGCCAGCAGCGTACTTGCGGGGGGCGAAGCTTTCTTT.